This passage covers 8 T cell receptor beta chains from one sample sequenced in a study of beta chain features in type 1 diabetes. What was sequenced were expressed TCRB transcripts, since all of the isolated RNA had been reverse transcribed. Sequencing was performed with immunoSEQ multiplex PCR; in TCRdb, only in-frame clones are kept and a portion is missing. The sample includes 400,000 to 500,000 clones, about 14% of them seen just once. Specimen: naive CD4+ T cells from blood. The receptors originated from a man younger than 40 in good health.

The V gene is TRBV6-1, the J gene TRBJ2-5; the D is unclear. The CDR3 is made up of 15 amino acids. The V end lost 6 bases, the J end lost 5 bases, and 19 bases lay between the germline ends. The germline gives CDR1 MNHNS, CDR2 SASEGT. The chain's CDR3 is CASSPDRFEGETQYF. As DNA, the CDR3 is TGTGCCAGCAGCCCGGACCGGTTCGAAGGGGAGACCCAGTACTTC.

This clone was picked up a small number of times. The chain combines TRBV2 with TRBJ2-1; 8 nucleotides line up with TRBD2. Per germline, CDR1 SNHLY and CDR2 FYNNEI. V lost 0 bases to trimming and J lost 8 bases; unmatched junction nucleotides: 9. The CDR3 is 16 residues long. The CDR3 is CASSEAGAGGTHEQFF. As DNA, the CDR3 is TGTGCCAGCAGTGAAGCCGGCGCGGGAGGAACTCATGAGCAGTTCTTC.

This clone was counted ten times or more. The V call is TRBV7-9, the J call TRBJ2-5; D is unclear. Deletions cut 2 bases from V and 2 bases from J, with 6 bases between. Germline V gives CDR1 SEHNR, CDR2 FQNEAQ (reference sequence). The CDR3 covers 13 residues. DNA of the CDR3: TGTGCCAGCAGCTTACTGGATCAAGAGACCCAGTACTTC. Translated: CASSLLDQETQYF.

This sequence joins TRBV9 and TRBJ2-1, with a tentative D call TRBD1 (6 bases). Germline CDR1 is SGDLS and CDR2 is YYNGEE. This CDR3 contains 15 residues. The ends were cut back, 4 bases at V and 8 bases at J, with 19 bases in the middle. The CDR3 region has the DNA TGTGCCAGCAGCCCTGGGACACGTCAGATCCATGAGCAGTTCTTC. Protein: CASSPGTRQIHEQFF.

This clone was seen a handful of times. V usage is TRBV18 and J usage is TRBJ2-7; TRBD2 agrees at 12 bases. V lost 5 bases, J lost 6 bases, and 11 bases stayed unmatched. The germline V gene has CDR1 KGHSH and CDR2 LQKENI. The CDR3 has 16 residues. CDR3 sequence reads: CASSARLAGAAGEQYV. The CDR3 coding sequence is TGTGCCAGCTCAGCGAGACTAGCGGGGGCCGCGGGCGAGCAGTACGTC.

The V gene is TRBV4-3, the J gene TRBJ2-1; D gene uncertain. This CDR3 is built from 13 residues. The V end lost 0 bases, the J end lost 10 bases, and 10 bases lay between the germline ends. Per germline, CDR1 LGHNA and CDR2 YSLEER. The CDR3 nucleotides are TGCGCCAGCAGCCAAGATGCCGGCAGGGAGCAGTTCTTC. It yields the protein CASSQDAGREQFF.

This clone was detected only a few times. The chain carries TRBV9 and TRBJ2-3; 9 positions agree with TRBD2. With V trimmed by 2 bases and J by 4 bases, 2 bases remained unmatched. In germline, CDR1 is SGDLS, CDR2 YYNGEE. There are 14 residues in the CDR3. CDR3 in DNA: TGTGCCAGCAGCGTGGCGGGAGGGTCAGATACGCAGTATTTT. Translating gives CASSVAGGSDTQYF.

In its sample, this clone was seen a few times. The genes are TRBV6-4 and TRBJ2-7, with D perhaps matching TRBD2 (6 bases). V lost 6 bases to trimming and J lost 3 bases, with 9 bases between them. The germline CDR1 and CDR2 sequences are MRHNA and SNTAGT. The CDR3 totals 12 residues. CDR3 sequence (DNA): TGTGCCAGCAGCTTAGCGGACTACGAGCAGTACGTC. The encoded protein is CASSLADYEQYV.